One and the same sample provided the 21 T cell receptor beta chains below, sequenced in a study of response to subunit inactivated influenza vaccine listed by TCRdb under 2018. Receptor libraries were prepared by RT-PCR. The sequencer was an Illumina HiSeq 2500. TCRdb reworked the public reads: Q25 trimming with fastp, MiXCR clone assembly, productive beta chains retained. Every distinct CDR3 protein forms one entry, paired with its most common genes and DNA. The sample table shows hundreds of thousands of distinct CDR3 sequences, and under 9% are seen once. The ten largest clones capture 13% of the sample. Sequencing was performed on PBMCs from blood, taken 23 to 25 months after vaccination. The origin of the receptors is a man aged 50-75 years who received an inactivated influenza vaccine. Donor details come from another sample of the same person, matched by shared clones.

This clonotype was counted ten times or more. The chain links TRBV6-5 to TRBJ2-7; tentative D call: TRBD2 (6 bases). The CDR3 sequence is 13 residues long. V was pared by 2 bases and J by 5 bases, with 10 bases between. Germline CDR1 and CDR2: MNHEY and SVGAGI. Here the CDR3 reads CASSYTSYNEQYF. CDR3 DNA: TGTGCCAGCAGTTACACTAGCTATAACGAGCAGTACTTC.

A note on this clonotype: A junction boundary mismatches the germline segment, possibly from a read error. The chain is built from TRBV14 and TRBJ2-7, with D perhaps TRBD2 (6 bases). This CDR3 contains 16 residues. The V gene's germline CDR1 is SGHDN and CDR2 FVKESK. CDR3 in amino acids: CASSLLPGTSSHEQYF. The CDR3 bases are TGTGCCAGCAGCCTCCTCCCCGGGACTTCCTCCCACGAGCAGTACTTC.

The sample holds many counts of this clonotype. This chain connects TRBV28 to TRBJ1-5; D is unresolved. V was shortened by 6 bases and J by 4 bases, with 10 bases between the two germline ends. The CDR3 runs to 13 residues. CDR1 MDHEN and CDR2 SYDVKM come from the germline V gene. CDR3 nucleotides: TGTGCCAGCAGGGTCATAAATAATCAGCCCCAGCATTTT. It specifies CASRVINNQPQHF.

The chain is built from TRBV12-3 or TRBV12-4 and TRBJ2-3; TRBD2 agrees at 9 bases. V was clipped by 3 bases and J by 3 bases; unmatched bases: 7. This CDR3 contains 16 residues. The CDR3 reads CASSLLAGNRTDTQYF. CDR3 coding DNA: TGTGCCAGCAGTTTGCTAGCGGGAAATAGGACAGATACGCAGTATTTT.

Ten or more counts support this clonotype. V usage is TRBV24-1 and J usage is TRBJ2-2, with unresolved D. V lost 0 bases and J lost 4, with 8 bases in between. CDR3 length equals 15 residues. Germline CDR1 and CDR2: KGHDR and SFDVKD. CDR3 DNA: TGTGCCACCAGTGATTTGGGCGGTTCCACCGGGGAGCTGTTTTTT. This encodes CATSDLGGSTGELFF.

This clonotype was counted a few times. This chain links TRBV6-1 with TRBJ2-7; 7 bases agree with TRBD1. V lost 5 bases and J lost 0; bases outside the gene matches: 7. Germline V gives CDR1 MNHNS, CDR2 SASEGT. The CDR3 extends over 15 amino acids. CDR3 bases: TGTGCCAGCAGTAGCTGGACAGGTGTCTCCTACGAGCAGTACTTC. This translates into CASSSWTGVSYEQYF.

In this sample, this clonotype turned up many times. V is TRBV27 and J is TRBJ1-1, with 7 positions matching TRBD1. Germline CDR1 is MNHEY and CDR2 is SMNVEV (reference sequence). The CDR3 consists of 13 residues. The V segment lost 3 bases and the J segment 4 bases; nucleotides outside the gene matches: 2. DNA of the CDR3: TGTGCCAGCAGTTTGAACAGGGGCACTGAAGCTTTCTTT. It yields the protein CASSLNRGTEAFF.

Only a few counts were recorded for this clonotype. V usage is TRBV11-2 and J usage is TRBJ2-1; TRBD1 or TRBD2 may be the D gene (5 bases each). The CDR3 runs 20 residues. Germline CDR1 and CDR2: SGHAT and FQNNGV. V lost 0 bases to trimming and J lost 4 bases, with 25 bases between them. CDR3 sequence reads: CASSLDLGRVLGWTYNEQFF. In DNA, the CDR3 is TGTGCCAGCAGCTTAGATCTGGGACGGGTCCTGGGATGGACATACAATGAGCAGTTCTTC.

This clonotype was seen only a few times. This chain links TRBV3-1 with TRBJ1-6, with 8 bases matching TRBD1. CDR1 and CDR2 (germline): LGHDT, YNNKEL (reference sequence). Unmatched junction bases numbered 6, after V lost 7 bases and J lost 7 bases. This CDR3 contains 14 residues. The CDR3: CASKSGGWNSPLHF. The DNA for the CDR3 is TGTGCCAGCAAATCAGGGGGCTGGAATTCACCCCTCCACTTT.

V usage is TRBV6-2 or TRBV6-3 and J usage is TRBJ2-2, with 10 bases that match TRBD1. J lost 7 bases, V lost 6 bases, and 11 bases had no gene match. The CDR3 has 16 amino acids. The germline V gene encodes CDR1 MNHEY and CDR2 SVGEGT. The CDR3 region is CASRNQRQGAFGELFF. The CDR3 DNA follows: TGTGCCAGCAGGAACCAAAGACAGGGGGCTTTCGGGGAGCTGTTTTTT.

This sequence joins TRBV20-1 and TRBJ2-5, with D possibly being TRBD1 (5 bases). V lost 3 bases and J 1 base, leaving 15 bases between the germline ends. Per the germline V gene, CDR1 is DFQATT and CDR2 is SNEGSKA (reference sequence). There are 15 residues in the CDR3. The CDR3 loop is CSASAATGIQETQYF. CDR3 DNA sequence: TGCAGTGCTAGCGCGGCTACAGGCATCCAAGAGACCCAGTACTTC.

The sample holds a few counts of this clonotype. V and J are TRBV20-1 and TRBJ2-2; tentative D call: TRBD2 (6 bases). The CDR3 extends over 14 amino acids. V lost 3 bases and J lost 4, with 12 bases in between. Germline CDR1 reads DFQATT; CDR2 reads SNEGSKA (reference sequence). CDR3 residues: CSASGGWGTGELFF. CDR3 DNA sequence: TGCAGTGCTAGCGGGGGTTGGGGCACCGGGGAGCTGTTTTTT.

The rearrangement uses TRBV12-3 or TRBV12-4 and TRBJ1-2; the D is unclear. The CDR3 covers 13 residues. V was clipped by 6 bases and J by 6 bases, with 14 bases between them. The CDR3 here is CASSRMAGNGYTF. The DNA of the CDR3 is TGTGCCAGCAGCCGTATGGCTGGGAATGGCTACACCTTC.

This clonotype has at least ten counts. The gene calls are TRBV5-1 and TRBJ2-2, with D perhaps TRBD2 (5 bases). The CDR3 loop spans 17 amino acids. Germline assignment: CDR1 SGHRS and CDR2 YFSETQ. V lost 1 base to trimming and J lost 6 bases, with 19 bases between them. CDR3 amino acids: CASSLTGSPGISGELFF. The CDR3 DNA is TGCGCCAGCAGCTTGACCGGGTCCCCGGGGATTTCCGGGGAGCTGTTTTTT.

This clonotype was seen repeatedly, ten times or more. Written as DNA, the CDR3 is TGCAGCGTTGAAAGGACTAGCGGCACTAGCACAGATACGCAGTATTTT. Residues: CSVERTSGTSTDTQYF. This sequence joins TRBV29-1 and TRBJ2-3, with 10 bases that match TRBD2. The V segment lost 2 bases and the J segment 0 bases; nucleotides outside the gene matches: 5. CDR3 length: 16 amino acids. Germline CDR1 SQVTM, CDR2 ANQGSEA.

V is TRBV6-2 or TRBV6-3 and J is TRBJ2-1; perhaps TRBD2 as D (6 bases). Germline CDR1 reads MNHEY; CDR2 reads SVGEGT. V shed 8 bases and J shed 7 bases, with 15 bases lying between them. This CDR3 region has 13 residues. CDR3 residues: CASGTGVGNEQFF. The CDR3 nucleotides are TGTGCCAGCGGGACGGGAGTTGGTAATGAGCAGTTCTTC.

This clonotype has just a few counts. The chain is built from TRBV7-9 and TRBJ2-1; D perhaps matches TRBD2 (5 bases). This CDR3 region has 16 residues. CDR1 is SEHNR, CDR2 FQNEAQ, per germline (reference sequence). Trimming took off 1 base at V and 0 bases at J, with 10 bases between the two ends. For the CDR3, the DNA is TGTGCCAGCAGCTTAGGGATAGGGAGCTCCTACAATGAGCAGTTCTTC. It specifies CASSLGIGSSYNEQFF.

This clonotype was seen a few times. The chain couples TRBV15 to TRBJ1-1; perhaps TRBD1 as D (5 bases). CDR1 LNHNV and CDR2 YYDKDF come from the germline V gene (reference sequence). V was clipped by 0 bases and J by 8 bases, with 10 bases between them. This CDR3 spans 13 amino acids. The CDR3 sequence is CATSRDRAGEAFF. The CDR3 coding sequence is TGTGCCACCAGCAGAGACAGGGCCGGCGAAGCTTTCTTT.

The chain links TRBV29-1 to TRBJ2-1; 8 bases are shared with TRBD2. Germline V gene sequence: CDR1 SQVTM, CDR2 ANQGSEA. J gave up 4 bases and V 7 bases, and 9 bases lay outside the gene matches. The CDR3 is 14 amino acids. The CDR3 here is CSGKIAGIYNEQFF. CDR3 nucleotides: TGCAGCGGGAAAATAGCGGGAATTTACAATGAGCAGTTCTTC.

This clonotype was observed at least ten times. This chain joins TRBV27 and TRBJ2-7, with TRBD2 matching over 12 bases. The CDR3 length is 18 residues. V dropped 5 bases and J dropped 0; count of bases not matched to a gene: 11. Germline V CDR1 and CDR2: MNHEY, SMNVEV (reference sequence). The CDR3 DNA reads TGTGCCAGCAGTGATAAGCTGACTAGCGGGGGAAGCTCCTACGAGCAGTACTTC. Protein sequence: CASSDKLTSGGSSYEQYF.

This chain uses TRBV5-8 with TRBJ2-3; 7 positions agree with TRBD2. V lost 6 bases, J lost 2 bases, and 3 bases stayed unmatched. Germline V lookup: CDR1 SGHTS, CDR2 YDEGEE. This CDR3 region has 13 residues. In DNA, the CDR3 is TGTGCCAGCACCGGGACTAACACAGATACGCAGTATTTT. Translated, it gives CASTGTNTDTQYF.